One sample yielded the 21 T cell receptor beta chains listed below, sequenced in a study of blood T cell repertoires in COVID-19. Generated by immunoSEQ multiplex PCR, the TCRdb table keeps only in-frame clones and is missing some. The table has 200,000 to 250,000 clones, about four fifths seen once. Material for sequencing was peripheral blood. The receptors shown here come from a woman of 80 years or more with acute or convalescent COVID-19.

In this sample, this clone turned up once. This rearrangement joins TRBV11-2 to TRBJ2-5, with TRBD2 matching 7 bases. CDR1 and CDR2 from the germline V gene are SGHAT and FQNNGV. With V trimmed by 3 bases and J by 4 bases, 11 bases remained unmatched. This CDR3 region has 16 residues. DNA for the CDR3: TGTGCCAGCAGCTTTACGGCCGGGGTAGCGGGAGAGACCCAGTACTTC. Translating it yields CASSFTAGVAGETQYF.

The chain uses TRBV19 and TRBJ1-1; 7 bases align to TRBD1. CDR1 is LNHDA, CDR2 SQIVND, per germline (reference sequence). Trimming removed 7 bases from V and 0 bases from J; junction bases left unmatched: 8. CDR3 length: 15 residues. The CDR3 is CASKTGFRMNTEAFF. CDR3 DNA sequence: TGTGCCAGTAAGACAGGGTTTCGCATGAACACTGAAGCTTTCTTT.

This chain joins TRBV7-8 and TRBJ2-7; D remains ambiguous. The length of the CDR3 is 11 residues. The germline V and J ends were trimmed by 5 bases and 4 bases, with 6 bases remaining between them. CDR1 and CDR2 from the germline V gene are SGHVS and FQNEAQ. This CDR3 is CASSLFYEQYF. DNA for the CDR3: TGTGCCAGCAGCCTATTTTACGAGCAGTACTTC.

This clone was counted a few times. The J gene is TRBJ1-2, the V gene TRBV13; TRBD1 matches 10 bases. Germline-derived CDR1 and CDR2 are PRHDT and FYEKMQ (reference sequence). This CDR3 spans 14 amino acids. J lost 3 bases, V lost 5 bases, and 3 bases had no gene match. CDR3 residues: CASSHGTGDYGYTF. The CDR3 bases are TGTGCCAGCAGCCACGGGACAGGGGACTATGGCTACACCTTC.

The chain employs TRBV18 and TRBJ2-1; 7 nucleotides line up with TRBD1. In germline, CDR1 is KGHSH, CDR2 LQKENI. CDR3 size: 15 residues. Trimming at V came to 3 bases and at J to 5 bases, leaving 7 bases not matched to a gene. CDR3 DNA sequence: TGTGCCAGCTCACCTTACAGACAGGGCGACAATGAGCAGTTCTTC. It translates to CASSPYRQGDNEQFF.

This chain uses TRBV6-5 with TRBJ1-2; D is possibly TRBD1 (5 bases). Trimming cost V 5 bases and J 2 bases, with 9 bases left between them. This CDR3 comprises 13 residues. The germline gives CDR1 MNHEY, CDR2 SVGAGI. The CDR3 bases are TGTGCCAGCAGTACTGACAGAAACTATGGCTACACCTTC. Protein sequence: CASSTDRNYGYTF.

This chain uses TRBV2 with TRBJ2-7; TRBD2 matches at 7 bases. Per the germline V gene, CDR1 is SNHLY and CDR2 is FYNNEI. J lost 1 base, V lost 11 bases, and 8 bases had no gene match. This CDR3 is built from 13 residues. Here the CDR3 DNA reads TGTGCCGGAATACATAGCGGGTCCTACGAGCAGTACTTC. The encoded protein is CAGIHSGSYEQYF.

This sequence joins TRBV19 and TRBJ1-5; 10 nucleotides agree with TRBD1. V was clipped by 7 bases and J by 6 bases; unmatched bases: 9. The germline V gene encodes CDR1 LNHDA and CDR2 SQIVND (reference sequence). The CDR3 runs 15 residues. The DNA of the CDR3 is TGTGCCAGTACCGGGGACAGGGGTTCATTTCAGCCCCAGCATTTT. This codes for CASTGDRGSFQPQHF.

This clone has a single count. CDR3 bases: TGTGCCAGTAGTATGGGGACAGGTAATCAGCCCCAGCATTTT. It is translated as CASSMGTGNQPQHF. This chain links TRBV19 with TRBJ1-5; the match to TRBD1 covers 8 bases. The CDR3 contains 14 residues. CDR1 is LNHDA, CDR2 SQIVND, per germline (reference sequence). V dropped 3 bases and J dropped 4; count of bases not matched to a gene: 2.

This clone was counted between two and nine times. The rearrangement joins TRBV5-4 to TRBJ1-2; D ambiguous. Trimming left V 0 bases short and J 12 bases short, with 12 bases between. This CDR3 comprises 12 residues. CDR1 is SGHNT and CDR2 is YYREEE in the germline V gene (reference sequence). The DNA of the CDR3 is TGTGCCAGCAGCTTGGAAGGGAGAGTCCACACCTTC. This encodes CASSLEGRVHTF.

This chain links TRBV6-2 or TRBV6-3 with TRBJ2-7; D is possibly TRBD2 (6 bases). This CDR3 region has 11 residues. The V end lost 6 bases, the J end lost 3 bases, and 6 bases lay between the germline ends. Germline V gives CDR1 MNHEY, CDR2 SVGEGT. CDR3 in amino acids: CASSGSYEQYF. The CDR3 DNA sequence: TGTGCCAGCAGCGGGAGCTACGAGCAGTACTTC.

This clone was found once. The CDR3 DNA follows: TGTGCCAGCAGGGGGGAGGGGGAATCACCCCTCCACTTT. As protein: CASRGEGESPLHF. V gene TRBV6-5 combines with J gene TRBJ1-6; D might be TRBD1 (6 bases). The CDR3 runs to 13 residues. The germline V gene encodes CDR1 MNHEY and CDR2 SVGAGI. V lost 6 bases to trimming and J lost 10 bases, with 13 bases between them.

The rearrangement joins TRBV6-5 to TRBJ1-2, with D unclear. V shed 3 bases and J shed 2 bases, with 10 bases lying between them. The CDR3 spans 14 residues. Germline V gene lookup returns CDR1 MNHEY and CDR2 SVGAGI. CDR3 nucleotides: TGTGCCAGCAGTTATAACCCTAGGAACTATGGCTACACCTTC. Amino acid sequence: CASSYNPRNYGYTF.

V gene TRBV6-5 combines with J gene TRBJ2-3; D unclear. CDR3 length equals 14 residues. CDR1 and CDR2 (germline): MNHEY, SVGAGI. Trimming removed 8 bases at V and 7 bases at J, with 19 bases between. In DNA, the CDR3 is TGTGCCAGCCTTGATTACTCCGCAATCTATACGCAGTATTTT. The encoded protein is CASLDYSAIYTQYF.

The V gene is TRBV29-1, the J gene TRBJ2-3, with a possible D match to TRBD2 (7 bases). The V end was cut by 7 bases, the J end by 0 bases, with 17 bases between. In germline, CDR1 is SQVTM, CDR2 ANQGSEA. This CDR3 contains 15 residues. CDR3 in amino acids: CSAGLGGPSTDTQYF. The CDR3 region has the DNA TGCAGCGCCGGACTAGGGGGACCTAGCACAGATACGCAGTATTTT.

The rearrangement links TRBV28 to TRBJ2-5; TRBD1 matches 7 bases. This CDR3 spans 15 amino acids. CDR1 is MDHEN, CDR2 SYDVKM, per germline. The V segment lost 7 bases and the J segment 4 bases; nucleotides outside the gene matches: 12. The CDR3 protein is CASKDRDWGGETQYF. The CDR3 nucleotides read TGTGCCAGCAAAGACAGGGATTGGGGTGGAGAGACCCAGTACTTC.

CDR3 bases: TGCAGCGTTGGCGGGAGCCTTGGGTTTTGGTATGGCTACACCTTC. Residues: CSVGGSLGFWYGYTF. The chain employs TRBV29-1 and TRBJ1-2; D call uncertain. Trimming shortened V by 4 bases and J by 5 bases, and 20 bases separated the two germline ends. This CDR3 region has 15 residues. Germline CDR1 and CDR2: SQVTM and ANQGSEA.

V is TRBV27 and J is TRBJ1-4, with TRBD1 identical over 7 bases. The CDR3 sequence is 15 residues long. CDR1 is MNHEY, CDR2 SMNVEV, per germline (reference sequence). The junction had 8 bases not matched to a gene; V was cut back by 6 bases and J by 4 bases. The CDR3 reads CASSRGTASNEKLFF. In DNA form, the CDR3 reads TGTGCCAGCAGCCGCGGGACAGCTAGTAATGAAAAACTGTTTTTT.

This clone was found once. The chain links TRBV30 to TRBJ1-4, with 7 bases fitting TRBD1. The trim removed 2 bases at V and 8 bases at J, leaving 5 bases unmatched. The length of the CDR3 is 13 residues. Germline loops: CDR1 GTSNPN, CDR2 SVGIG (reference sequence). This CDR3 reads CAWSTGAAEKLFF. In nucleotides, the CDR3 is TGTGCCTGGAGTACAGGGGCGGCGGAAAAACTGTTTTTT.

The chain is built from TRBV10-3 and TRBJ1-2; 7 bases agree with TRBD1. The CDR3 has 16 amino acids. The V segment lost 0 bases and the J segment 4 bases; nucleotides outside the gene matches: 8. Germline V lookup: CDR1 ENHRY, CDR2 SYGVKD. The CDR3 DNA follows: TGTGCCATCAGTGAGTCGACAGGGTTAGGTAGCTATGGCTACACCTTC. It specifies CAISESTGLGSYGYTF.

This chain uses TRBV5-1 with TRBJ1-6, with 9 positions matching TRBD1. Per germline, CDR1 SGHRS and CDR2 YFSETQ. CDR3 length equals 17 residues. The V segment lost 4 bases and the J segment 10 bases; nucleotides outside the gene matches: 15. CDR3: CASSAKSPGQGGSPLHF. CDR3 nucleotide sequence: TGCGCCAGCAGCGCAAAAAGTCCGGGACAGGGTGGATCACCCCTCCACTTT.